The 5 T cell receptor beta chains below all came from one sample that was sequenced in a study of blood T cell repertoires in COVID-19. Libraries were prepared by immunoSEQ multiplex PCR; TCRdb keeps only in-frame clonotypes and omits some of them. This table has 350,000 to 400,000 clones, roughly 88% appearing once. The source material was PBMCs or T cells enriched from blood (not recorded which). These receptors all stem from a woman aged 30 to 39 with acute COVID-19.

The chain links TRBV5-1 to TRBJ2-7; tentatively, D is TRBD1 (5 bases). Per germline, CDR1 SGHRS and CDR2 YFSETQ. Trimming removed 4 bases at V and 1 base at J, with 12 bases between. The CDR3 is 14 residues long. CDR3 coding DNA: TGCGCCAGCAGCAGTTTCGCAGGGTCCTACGAGCAGTACTTC. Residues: CASSSFAGSYEQYF.

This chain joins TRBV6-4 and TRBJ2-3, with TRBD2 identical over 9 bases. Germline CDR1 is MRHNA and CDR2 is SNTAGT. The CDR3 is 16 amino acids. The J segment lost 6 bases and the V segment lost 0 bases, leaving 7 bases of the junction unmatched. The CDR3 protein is CASSDSIGGGADTQYF. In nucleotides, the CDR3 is TGTGCCAGCAGTGACTCGATCGGCGGGGGGGCCGATACGCAGTATTTT.

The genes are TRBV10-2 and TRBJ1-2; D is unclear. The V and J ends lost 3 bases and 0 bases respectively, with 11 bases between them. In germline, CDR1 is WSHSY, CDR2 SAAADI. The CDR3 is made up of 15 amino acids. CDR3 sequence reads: CASSESPPANYGYTF. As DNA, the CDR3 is TGCGCCAGCAGTGAAAGTCCGCCAGCTAACTATGGCTACACCTTC.

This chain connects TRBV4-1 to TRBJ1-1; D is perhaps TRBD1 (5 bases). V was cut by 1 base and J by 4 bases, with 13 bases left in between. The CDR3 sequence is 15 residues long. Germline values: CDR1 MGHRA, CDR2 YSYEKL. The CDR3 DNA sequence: TGCGCCAGCAGCCAAGCCGCAGGGATTGGCACTGAAGCTTTCTTT. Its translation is CASSQAAGIGTEAFF.

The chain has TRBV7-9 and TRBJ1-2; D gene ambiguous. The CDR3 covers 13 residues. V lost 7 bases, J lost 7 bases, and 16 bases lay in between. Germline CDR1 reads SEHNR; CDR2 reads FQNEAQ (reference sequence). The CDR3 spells CASTPTSQRGYTF. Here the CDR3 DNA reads TGTGCCAGCACCCCCACGTCCCAGCGTGGCTACACCTTC.